The entry below describes one TCR beta chain. Methods used by the authors: By means of reference gene primer amplification, nucleated cell counts were estimated. Assay used: immunoSEQ multiplex PCR; TCRdb lists only in-frame clones, some missing. The V and J calls and clone size are taken from that table; D and trimming were inferred from the DNA. The table includes fewer than 20,000 clones, about 89% detected once. This CDR3 is built from 14 residues. Germline V gene lookup returns CDR1 SGHTS and CDR2 YDEGEE. Trimming removed 5 bases at V and 3 bases at J, with 15 bases between. The sample originates from a study of blood T cell repertoires in COVID-19. Study-level background: The United States, Italy and Spain supplied acute and convalescent COVID-19 samples. PBMCs, B-cell-depleted T cells, or T cells were the source of the cDNA or gDNA that made up the material.

V usage is TRBV5-8 and J usage is TRBJ2-7; D may be TRBD2 (5 bases). Material: peripheral blood. This TCR was sampled from a man aged 55 to 70 with acute or convalescent COVID-19. CDR3 in amino acids: CASSLRADRYEQYF. CDR3 DNA sequence: TGTGCCAGCAGTCTGCGGGCGGACCGCTACGAGCAGTACTTC.